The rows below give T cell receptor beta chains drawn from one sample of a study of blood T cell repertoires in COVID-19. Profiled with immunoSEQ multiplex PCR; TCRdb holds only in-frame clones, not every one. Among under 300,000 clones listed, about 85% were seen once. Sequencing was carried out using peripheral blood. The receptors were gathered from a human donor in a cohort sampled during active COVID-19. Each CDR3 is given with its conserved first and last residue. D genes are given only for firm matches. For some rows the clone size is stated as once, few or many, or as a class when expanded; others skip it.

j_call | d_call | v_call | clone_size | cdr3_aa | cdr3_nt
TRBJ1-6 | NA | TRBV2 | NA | CASSAGESSPLHF | TGTGCCAGCAGTGCAGGGGAGTCATCACCCCTCCACTTT
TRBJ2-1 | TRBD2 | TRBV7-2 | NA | CASSFLFGTSGGNEQFF | TGTGCCAGCAGCTTCTTATTCGGGACTAGCGGTGGCAATGAGCAGTTCTTC
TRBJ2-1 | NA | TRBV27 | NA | CASSFERTAKNPNEQFF | TGTGCCAGCAGTTTCGAAAGGACAGCGAAGAACCCCAATGAGCAGTTCTTC
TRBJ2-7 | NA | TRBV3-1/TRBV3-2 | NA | CASSLNTRGKDYEQYF | TGTGCCAGCAGCCTAAACACCCGGGGGAAGGACTACGAGCAGTACTTC
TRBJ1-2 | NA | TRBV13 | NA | CASSPHGGLYGYTF | TGTGCCAGCAGCCCCCACGGGGGGCTCTATGGCTACACCTTC
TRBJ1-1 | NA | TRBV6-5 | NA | CASSYGPLNTEAFF | TGTGCCAGCAGTTATGGCCCCTTGAACACTGAAGCTTTCTTT
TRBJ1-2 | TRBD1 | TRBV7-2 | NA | CASSAQGQSHGYTF | TGTGCCAGCAGCGCACAGGGACAGTCTCATGGCTACACCTTC
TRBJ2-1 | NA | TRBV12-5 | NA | CASGHPHYEQFF | TGTGCTAGTGGCCATCCGCACTATGAGCAGTTCTTC
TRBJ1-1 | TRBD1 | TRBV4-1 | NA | CASSRPTGGVGTEAFF | TGCGCCAGCAGCCGACCAACAGGGGGCGTGGGGACTGAAGCTTTCTTT
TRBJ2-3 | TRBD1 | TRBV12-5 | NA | CASGLPGQGDADTQYF | TGTGCTAGTGGTTTGCCGGGACAGGGGGATGCAGATACGCAGTATTTT
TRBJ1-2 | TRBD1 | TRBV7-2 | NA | CASNPRGPGGYTF | TGTGCCAGCAACCCCAGGGGGCCGGGGGGCTACACCTTC
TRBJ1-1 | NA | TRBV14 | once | CASSPYAEAFF | TGTGCCAGCAGTCCGTATGCTGAAGCTTTCTTT
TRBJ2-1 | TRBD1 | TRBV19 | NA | CASSTGQGIYNEQFF | TGTGCCAGTAGTACGGGACAGGGTATCTACAATGAGCAGTTCTTC
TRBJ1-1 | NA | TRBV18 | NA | CASSVQGNTEAFF | TGTGCCAGCTCCGTACAGGGGAACACTGAAGCTTTCTTT
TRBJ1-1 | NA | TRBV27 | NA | CASSSRGTTEAFF | TGTGCCAGCAGTTCCCGCGGCACCACTGAAGCTTTCTTT
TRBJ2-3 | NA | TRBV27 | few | CASRLHRVASTDTQYF | TGTGCCAGCAGATTGCATCGGGTGGCGAGCACAGATACGCAGTATTTT
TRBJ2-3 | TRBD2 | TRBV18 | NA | CASSPPAGSGSPDTQYF | TGTGCCAGCTCACCACCGGCTGGGAGCGGGAGCCCAGATACGCAGTATTTT
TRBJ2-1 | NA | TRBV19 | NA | CASSIGGTAGAVGQFF | TGTGCCAGTAGTATCGGGGGCACTGCGGGGGCCGTGGGGCAGTTCTTC
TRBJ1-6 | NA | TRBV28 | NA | CASSLWGGVTPLHF | TGTGCCAGCAGTTTATGGGGGGGAGTGACACCCCTCCACTTT
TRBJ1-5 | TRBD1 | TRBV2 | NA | CASRAQGVQPQHF | TGTGCCAGTAGGGCTCAGGGGGTTCAGCCCCAGCATTTT
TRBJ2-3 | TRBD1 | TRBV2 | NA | CASSIGTGRTDTQYF | TGTGCCAGCAGCATCGGGACAGGCCGCACAGATACGCAGTATTTT
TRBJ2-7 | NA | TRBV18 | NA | CASSPGTGWEQYF | TGTGCCAGCTCACCAGGCACAGGGTGGGAGCAGTACTTC
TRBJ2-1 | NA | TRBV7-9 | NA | CASSPMRFEQFF | TGTGCCAGCAGCCCGATGCGGTTTGAGCAGTTCTTC
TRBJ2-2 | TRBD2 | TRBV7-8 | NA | CASSLEASGRTGELFF | TGTGCCAGCAGCTTAGAGGCTAGCGGTCGTACCGGGGAGCTGTTTTTT
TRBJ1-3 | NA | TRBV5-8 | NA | CASSLNSVGGNTIYF | TGTGCCAGCAGCTTGAATTCGGTCGGTGGAAACACCATATATTTT